This TCR beta chain was sequenced during a study of shared clonotypes between healthy human individuals. Study-wide results and limits: A handful of donors showed sharing of about 4.6% of naive CD4 clonotypes.

Trimming took off 5 bases at V and 5 bases at J, with 20 bases between the two ends. The CDR3 has 16 amino acids. Germline V gene sequence: CDR1 SNHLY, CDR2 FYNNEI. Nashville, Tennessee was home to all donors, who were Caucasian adults. The split of CD4+ cells yielded CD45RA+ naive and CD45RA-negative memory subsets. This was a deep-level run. Data came from immunoSEQ multiplex PCR; TCRdb stores just in-frame clones and leaves some out. This table holds 950,000 to 1,100,000 clones, more than 60% found once. With regard to this clone: Its antigen is unidentified.

This TCR was recovered from a man between 18 and 35 years old in good health. The sequencing sample was made of memory CD4+ T cells sorted from blood. Subset here: CD45RA-negative fraction. This chain links TRBV2 with TRBJ2-3, with D possibly TRBD2 on 6 matching bases. The CDR3 loop is CASSTSGHGVGDTQYF. The CDR3 DNA sequence: TGTGCCAGCAGTACGAGCGGGCATGGCGTCGGAGATACGCAGTATTTT.